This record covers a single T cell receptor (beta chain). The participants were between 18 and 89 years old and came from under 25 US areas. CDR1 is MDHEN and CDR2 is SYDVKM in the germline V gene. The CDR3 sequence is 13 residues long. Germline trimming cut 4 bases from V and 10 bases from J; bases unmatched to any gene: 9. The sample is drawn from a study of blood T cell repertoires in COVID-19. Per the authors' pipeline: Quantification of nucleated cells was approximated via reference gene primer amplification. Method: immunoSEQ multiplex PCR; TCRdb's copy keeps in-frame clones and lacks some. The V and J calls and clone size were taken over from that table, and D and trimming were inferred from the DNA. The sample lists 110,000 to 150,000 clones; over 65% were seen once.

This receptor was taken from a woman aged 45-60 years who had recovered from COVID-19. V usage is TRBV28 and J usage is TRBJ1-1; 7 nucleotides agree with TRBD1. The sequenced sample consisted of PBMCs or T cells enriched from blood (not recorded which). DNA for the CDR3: TGTGCCAGCAGTTCCGCCCCGACAGGGACAGCTTTCTTT. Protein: CASSSAPTGTAFF.